The next 4 T cell receptor beta chains were all read from a single sample in a study of radiotherapy plus CTLA-4 blockade in lung cancer. TCRdb keeps only in-frame clones here, not all; method: immunoSEQ multiplex PCR. There are tens of thousands of clones in the sample; more than 75% occur only once, and about 6.7% lies in the top ten. Here the sequenced sample was peripheral blood, taken from a patient treated with radiotherapy plus ipilimumab. The receptor set was obtained from a human donor with non-small cell lung cancer who had a complete response to radiotherapy plus ipilimumab.

J is TRBJ1-2 and V is TRBV6-5, with D perhaps TRBD1 (6 bases). Germline CDR1 and CDR2: MNHEY and SVGAGI. The CDR3 length is 13 residues. The V and J ends lost 5 bases and 8 bases respectively, with 15 bases between them. This CDR3 is CASSPGHEGGYTF. CDR3 sequence (DNA): TGTGCCAGCAGTCCGGGACATGAGGGAGGCTACACCTTC.

The chain links TRBV19 to TRBJ1-5; D is possibly TRBD1 (5 bases). Germline loops: CDR1 LNHDA, CDR2 SQIVND (reference sequence). The CDR3 totals 16 residues. V shed 3 bases and J shed 0 bases, with 12 bases lying between them. The CDR3 reads CASSIGPGISNQPQHF. Here the CDR3 DNA reads TGTGCCAGTAGTATCGGTCCAGGGATTAGCAATCAGCCCCAGCATTTT.

This sequence joins TRBV10-2 and TRBJ1-5; D is perhaps TRBD1 (5 bases). Trimming took 0 bases from V and 3 from J, leaving 12 bases between them. This CDR3 spans 16 amino acids. The germline V gene encodes CDR1 WSHSY and CDR2 SAAADI. DNA of the CDR3: TGCGCCAGCAGTGAGTCAGTGGGGCAGATCAATCAGCCCCAGCATTTT. This encodes CASSESVGQINQPQHF.

The gene calls are TRBV5-1 and TRBJ2-7; no clear D. The CDR3 runs to 15 residues. Germline loops: CDR1 SGHRS, CDR2 YFSETQ. Deletions cut 0 bases from V and 2 bases from J, with 12 bases between. CDR3 sequence reads: CASSLDGNKAYEQYF. DNA for the CDR3: TGCGCCAGCAGCTTGGACGGCAACAAAGCCTACGAGCAGTACTTC.